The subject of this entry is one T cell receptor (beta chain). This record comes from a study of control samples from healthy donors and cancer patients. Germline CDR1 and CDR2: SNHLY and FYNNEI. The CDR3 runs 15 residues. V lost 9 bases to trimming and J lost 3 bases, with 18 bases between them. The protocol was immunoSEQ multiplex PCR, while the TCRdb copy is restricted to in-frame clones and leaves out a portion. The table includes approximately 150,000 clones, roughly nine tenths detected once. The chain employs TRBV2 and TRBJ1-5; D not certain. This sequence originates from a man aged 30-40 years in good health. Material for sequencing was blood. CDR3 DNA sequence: TGTGCCAGTAGGAGCAACCCGGTGAACAATCAGCCCCAGCATTTT. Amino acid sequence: CASRSNPVNNQPQHF.